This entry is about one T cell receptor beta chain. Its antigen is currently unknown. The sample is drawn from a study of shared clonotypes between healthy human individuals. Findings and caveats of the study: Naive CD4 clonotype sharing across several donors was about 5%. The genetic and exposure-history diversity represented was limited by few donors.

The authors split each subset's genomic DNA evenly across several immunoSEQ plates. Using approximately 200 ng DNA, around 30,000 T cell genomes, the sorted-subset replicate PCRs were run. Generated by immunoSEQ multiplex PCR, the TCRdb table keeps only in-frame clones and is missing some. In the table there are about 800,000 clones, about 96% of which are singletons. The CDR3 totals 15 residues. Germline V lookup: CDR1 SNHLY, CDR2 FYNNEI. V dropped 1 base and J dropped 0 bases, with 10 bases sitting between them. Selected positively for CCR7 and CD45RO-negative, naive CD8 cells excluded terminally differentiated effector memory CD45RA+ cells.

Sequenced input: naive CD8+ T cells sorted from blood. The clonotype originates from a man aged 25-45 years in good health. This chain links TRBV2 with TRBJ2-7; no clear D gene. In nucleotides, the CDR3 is TGTGCCAGCAGTGAAGGCCCGGGTGTCTCCTACGAGCAGTACTTC. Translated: CASSEGPGVSYEQYF.